The 23 T cell receptor beta chains below were found in one sample sequenced in a study of OX40 agonist ivuxolimab in advanced cancers. The repertoire was sequenced with immunoSEQ multiplex PCR; TCRdb's copy has only in-frame clones and lacks some. The sample gives 45,000 to 70,000 clones, more than 80% of which show up once; approximately 2.8% is in the top ten. The source material was CD4+ or CD8+ T cells sorted from blood, sampled in a trial of the OX40 agonist ivuxolimab. The receptor source for this set is an adult with an advanced solid tumor such as melanoma, head and neck, liver or kidney cancer.

The sample holds one count of this clone. The rearrangement joins TRBV7-7 to TRBJ2-1, with 12 bases identical to TRBD2. Germline V CDR1 and CDR2: SSHAT, FNYEAQ (reference sequence). This CDR3 comprises 15 residues. With 6 bases clipped from V and 7 bases from J, the junction kept 7 bases outside the gene matches. The CDR3 region has the DNA TGTGCCAGCAGTACCGGGACTAGCGGGCAAAATGAGCAGTTCTTC. Translation: CASSTGTSGQNEQFF.

The J gene is TRBJ1-3, the V gene TRBV30; D gene uncertain. V lost 2 bases and J 0 bases, leaving 11 bases between the germline ends. CDR3 length: 15 residues. Germline V gene sequence: CDR1 GTSNPN, CDR2 SVGIG (reference sequence). The CDR3 sequence is CAWSRLKTSGNTIYF. CDR3 sequence (DNA): TGTGCCTGGAGTCGTCTTAAGACCTCTGGAAACACCATATATTTT. Full variable domain (missing parts from reference TRBV30 and TRBJ1-3): SQTIHQWPATLVQPVGSPLSLECTVEGTSNPNLYWYRQAAGRGLQLLFYSVGIGQISSEVPQNLSASRPQDRQFILSSKKLLLSDSGFYLCAWSRLKTSGNTIYFGEGSWLTVV.

The rearrangement joins TRBV19 to TRBJ1-2, with no clear D. V shed 5 bases and J shed 4 bases, with 11 bases lying between them. The CDR3 extends over 13 amino acids. The germline V gene has CDR1 LNHDA and CDR2 SQIVND (reference sequence). CDR3 coding DNA: TGTGCCAGTAGTCCCGCCGGGCTCTATGGCTACACCTTC. It is translated as CASSPAGLYGYTF.

The chain's CDR3 is CASSYGRGPGNTIYF. The CDR3 DNA follows: TGTGCCAGCAGTTACGGCAGGGGGCCTGGAAACACCATATATTTT. The V call is TRBV6-6, the J call TRBJ1-3, with TRBD1 matching 8 bases. V lost 2 bases and J lost 2; bases outside the gene matches: 2. This CDR3 is 15 amino acids long. Germline-derived CDR1 and CDR2 are MNHNY and SVGAGI (reference sequence).

CDR3: CASSVGLAGGRETQYF. For the CDR3, the DNA is TGTGCCAGCAGCGTAGGATTAGCGGGAGGTAGAGAGACCCAGTACTTC. J is TRBJ2-5 and V is TRBV9, with 10 bases aligning to TRBD2. V lost 0 bases, J lost 4 bases, and 6 bases stayed unmatched. CDR3 length equals 16 residues. Germline V gene lookup returns CDR1 SGDLS and CDR2 YYNGEE.

This clone was seen a few times. The chain combines TRBV5-6 with TRBJ2-1; D gene uncertain. Trimming left V 5 bases short and J 3 bases short, with 15 bases between. Germline CDR1 is SGHDT and CDR2 is YYEEEE. The CDR3 loop spans 15 amino acids. The CDR3 region has the DNA TGTGCCAGCAGGTCCCTTCTTCAGGTCTACAATGAGCAGTTCTTC. Translation: CASRSLLQVYNEQFF. Complete variable domain (other parts from reference TRBV5-6 and TRBJ2-1): DAGVTQSPTHLIKTRGQQVTLRCSPKSGHDTVSWYQQALGQGPQFIFQYYEEEERQRGNFPDRFSGHQFPNYSSELNVNALLLGDSALYLCASRSLLQVYNEQFFGPGTRLTVL.

The CDR3 sequence: CAISEGSGSYEQYF. As DNA, the CDR3 is TGTGCCATCAGTGAGGGTAGCGGGTCGTACGAGCAGTACTTC. The chain employs TRBV10-3 and TRBJ2-7, with TRBD2 matching 7 bases. Germline V lookup: CDR1 ENHRY, CDR2 SYGVKD. The CDR3 is 14 residues long. Trimming at V came to 2 bases and at J to 4 bases, leaving 5 bases not matched to a gene.

This clone was seen repeatedly, ten times or more. V and J are TRBV29-1 and TRBJ2-3; D is unresolved. The CDR3 is made up of 10 amino acids. V gave up 8 bases and J gave up 5 bases, with 8 bases separating them. Germline CDR1 and CDR2: SQVTM and ANQGSEA. The CDR3 sequence is CSFGVDTQYF. In DNA form, the CDR3 reads TGCAGCTTTGGGGTAGATACGCAGTATTTT.

This clone was seen a handful of times. The chain carries TRBV19 and TRBJ1-5; D uncertain. Germline assignment: CDR1 LNHDA and CDR2 SQIVND (reference sequence). Trimming left V 2 bases short and J 8 bases short, with 22 bases between. The CDR3 totals 17 residues. DNA of the CDR3: TGTGCCAGTAGTATATACCGTGGGTCAAGGCCGGCGGAGCCCCAGCATTTT. It codes for CASSIYRGSRPAEPQHF.

The rearrangement links TRBV27 to TRBJ2-7; 7 bases map to TRBD1. Germline V lookup: CDR1 MNHEY, CDR2 SMNVEV (reference sequence). The V and J ends lost 3 bases and 4 bases, in that order; junction bases with no gene match: 9. This CDR3 region has 15 residues. The CDR3 DNA reads TGTGCCAGCAGTTTCAGTATACAGGGGTTTTACGAGCAGTACTTC. Its translation: CASSFSIQGFYEQYF.

V usage is TRBV2 and J usage is TRBJ2-6, with TRBD1 matching 8 bases. Unmatched junction bases numbered 3, after V lost 10 bases and J lost 4 bases. CDR1 and CDR2 from the germline V gene are SNHLY and FYNNEI. The CDR3 contains 13 residues. The CDR3 reads CAIRGLGANVLTF. In DNA form, the CDR3 reads TGTGCCATCAGGGGGCTAGGGGCCAACGTCCTGACTTTC.

The chain carries TRBV5-6 and TRBJ2-5; D may be TRBD2 (6 bases). The CDR3 is 13 amino acids. In germline, CDR1 is SGHDT, CDR2 YYEEEE. V was clipped by 5 bases and J by 2 bases, with 10 bases between them. The CDR3 coding sequence is TGTGCCAGCAGGCGGACTACTCAAGAGACCCAGTACTTC. Amino acid sequence: CASRRTTQETQYF.

This rearrangement joins TRBV5-4 to TRBJ2-5, with D maybe TRBD1 (6 bases). V was trimmed by 3 bases and J by 5 bases, leaving 11 bases between them. Per the germline V gene, CDR1 is SGHNT and CDR2 is YYREEE (reference sequence). The CDR3 runs to 13 residues. CDR3 in DNA: TGTGCCAGCAGCTCCAGGGGCAGTGAGACCCAGTACTTC. Its translation is CASSSRGSETQYF.

Note on this clone: The junction shows a germline mismatch at one end, possibly a read error. Additional DNA sequences in this sample encode the identical CDR3. This sequence joins TRBV5-6 and TRBJ2-2; a weak D match, TRBD2 (5 bases). CDR3 length: 13 residues. The germline V gene has CDR1 SGHDT and CDR2 YYEEEE. CDR3 DNA sequence: TGTGCCAGCAGCAAGGAGTATACCGGGGAGCTGTTTTTC. Protein: CASSKEYTGELFF.

This chain connects TRBV7-9 to TRBJ2-5, with D hard to call. V dropped 1 base and J dropped 3 bases, with 18 bases sitting between them. This CDR3 is 17 amino acids long. CDR1 and CDR2 (germline): SEHNR, FQNEAQ (reference sequence). DNA for the CDR3: TGTGCCAGCAGCTTAGGGGCGAGTAGGTCTTTAGAAGAGACCCAGTACTTC. Its protein is CASSLGASRSLEETQYF.

CDR3 sequence reads: CASSQEAREAFF. CDR3 coding DNA: TGTGCCAGCAGCCAAGAGGCCCGTGAAGCTTTCTTT. J is TRBJ1-1 and V is TRBV5-4; D gene unclear. The germline CDR1 and CDR2 sequences are SGHNT and YYREEE (reference sequence). This CDR3 region has 12 residues. Deletions cut 4 bases from V and 7 bases from J, with 11 bases between.

This clone was found once. The V call is TRBV5-1, the J call TRBJ1-2; D might be TRBD1 (5 bases). The germline V gene encodes CDR1 SGHRS and CDR2 YFSETQ. The CDR3 totals 13 residues. The V gene lost 4 bases and the J gene lost 3 bases, with 10 bases spanning the gap. The CDR3: CASSPDSHYGYTF. For the CDR3, the DNA is TGCGCCAGCAGCCCTGACAGTCACTATGGCTACACCTTC.

This clone was detected a few times. The chain recombines TRBV6-1 with TRBJ2-7, with 9 bases that match TRBD2. V was pared by 7 bases and J by 5 bases, with 12 bases of the junction left unmatched. Germline V CDR1 and CDR2: MNHNS, SASEGT. This CDR3 is built from 15 residues. The CDR3 region is CASTASGITLNEQYF. As DNA, the CDR3 is TGTGCCAGCACGGCTAGCGGGATTACGTTGAACGAGCAGTACTTC.

The chain couples TRBV19 to TRBJ2-7; unclear D gene. The CDR3 sequence is 13 residues long. Trimming stripped 4 bases from V and 1 base from J, with 8 bases between. Germline CDR1 LNHDA, CDR2 SQIVND (reference sequence). CDR3 nucleotides: TGTGCCAGTAGTAGGACCGCGTCCTACGAGCAGTACTTC. This sequence encodes CASSRTASYEQYF.

This clone occurred a few times. The chain employs TRBV9 and TRBJ2-7; 9 positions match TRBD1. The CDR3 covers 14 residues. V was pared by 3 bases and J by 7 bases, with 8 bases of the junction left unmatched. The germline CDR1 and CDR2 sequences are SGDLS and YYNGEE. The CDR3 loop is CASSAGTGIREQYF. CDR3 nucleotide sequence: TGTGCCAGCAGCGCCGGGACAGGGATAAGAGAGCAGTACTTC.

This chain connects TRBV5-5 to TRBJ2-5, with a weak D call TRBD1 (5 bases). The end of the DNA fits TRBJ2-7 better, so the J call may be wrong. From germline, CDR1 is SGHKS and CDR2 YYEKEE (reference sequence). The CDR3 loop spans 13 amino acids. The CDR3 reads CASRQSLSYEQYF. CDR3 coding DNA: TGTGCCAGCCGACAGAGCCTCTCCTACGAGCAGTACTTC.

This sequence joins TRBV5-1 and TRBJ1-2; D not resolved. The germline CDR1 and CDR2 sequences are SGHRS and YFSETQ. V was shortened by 2 bases and J by 6 bases, with 8 bases between the two germline ends. The length of the CDR3 is 12 residues. CDR3 protein: CASSFREDGYTF. In DNA, the CDR3 is TGCGCCAGCAGCTTCCGTGAGGATGGCTACACCTTC.

This clone was counted between two and nine times. The CDR3 DNA is TGTGCCTTAGGACGGGGCTCTGGGGCCAACGTCCTGACTTTC. Its protein product is CALGRGSGANVLTF. The chain carries TRBV30 and TRBJ2-6, with D perhaps matching TRBD2 (5 bases). The V end lost 7 bases, the J end lost 0 bases, and 10 bases lay between the germline ends. Germline lookup yields CDR1 GTSNPN and CDR2 SVGIG (reference sequence). This CDR3 has 14 amino acids.